This TCR beta chain was documented in a study of blood T cell repertoires in COVID-19. About the study: Both acute and convalescent COVID-19 samples were obtained from the United States, Italy and Spain. T cells, B-cell-depleted T cells, or PBMCs provided the cDNA or gDNA that served as material.

There are 10 residues in the CDR3. The germline V gene encodes CDR1 SQVTM and CDR2 ANQGSEA. V lost 4 bases to trimming and J lost 8 bases, with 8 bases between them. In the authors' methods: Amplification of reference gene primers was used by the study to estimate nucleated cell counts. Clones were read by immunoSEQ multiplex PCR, and TCRdb kept only the in-frame ones, dropping some. Clonal size and the V and J genes are those of that table, whereas D and trimming came from the DNA. The table shows under 250,000 clones, with around 83% occurring only once. The sequenced sample consisted of peripheral blood. The V gene is TRBV29-1, the J gene TRBJ1-1; TRBD1 might be the D (6 bases). This TCR came from a man aged 50-59 years with active or convalescent COVID-19. CDR3 DNA: TGCAGCGTTGTAGGGGGAGAAGCTTTCTTT. Translating it yields CSVVGGEAFF.